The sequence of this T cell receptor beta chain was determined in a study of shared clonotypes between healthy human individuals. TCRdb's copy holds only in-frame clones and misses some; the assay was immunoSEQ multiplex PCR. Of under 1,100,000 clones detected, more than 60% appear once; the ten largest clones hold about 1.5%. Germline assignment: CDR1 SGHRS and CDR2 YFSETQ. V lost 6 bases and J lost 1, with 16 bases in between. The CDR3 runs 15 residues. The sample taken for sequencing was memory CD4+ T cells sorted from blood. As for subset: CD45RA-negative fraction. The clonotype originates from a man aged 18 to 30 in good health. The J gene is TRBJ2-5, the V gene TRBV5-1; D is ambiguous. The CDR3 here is CASKRFGQAQETQYF. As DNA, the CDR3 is TGCGCCAGCAAAAGGTTCGGGCAGGCCCAAGAGACCCAGTACTTC.